Included here is one T cell receptor beta chain sequence, with context. This clonotype was seen repeatedly, ten times or more. Its antigen is not yet known. Nothing much larger sits one base from this clone, and base qualities are not available. This specimen's time point label, per the study, means: persistent/refractory GD, antithyroid drugs over 5 years with positive TRAb. For both TCR sequencing and RNA sequencing, RNA was extracted from PBMCs using TRIzol. Graves' disease was diagnosed according to American Thyroid Association guidelines. Patients for the study were recruited at an endocrinology department in Xi'an, China. From each patient, around 9.3 milliliters of peripheral blood was collected into an EDTA anticoagulant tube. Ficoll Paque Plus density gradient separation was used to isolate PBMCs, and no further T cell sorting was done. An Agilent 2100 Bioanalyzer and agarose gel were used to assess RNA quality, and a NanoDrop 2000 was used to measure RNA concentration.

The germline ends are 12 bases apart after V is trimmed by 2 bases and J by 7 bases. The CDR3 runs 14 amino acids, cysteine and phenylalanine included. Just CDR3 DNA is preserved here, 42 bases in frame from base 1. CDR1 and CDR2, looked up from the germline V gene (reference sequence), are MNHEY and SMNVEV. These data belong to a study of regulatory T cells in long-lasting Graves disease (dated by TCRdb to the early 2020s). For the wider study: To count as having persistent Graves' disease, a patient had to have received antithyroid drug treatment for over 5 years with TSH receptor autoantibodies remaining persistently positive. This study used TCR sequencing and RNA sequencing of peripheral blood to compare persistent Graves' disease patients against newly diagnosed Graves' disease patients. The study was registered as a clinical trial and conducted in China. A total of about 33 samples underwent TCR sequencing: around 13 from persistent and roughly 20 from newly diagnosed Graves' disease patients. Persistent Graves' disease patients in the clinical cohort had taken antithyroid drugs for roughly 10 years on average. The investigation overall reported the following: The authors noted that the small sample size was a limitation that may lower accuracy. Patients with persistent disease shared more public clonotypes (about 3,000) than newly diagnosed patients did (about 1,000). Peripheral blood alone was examined, since thyroid tissue, which constituted the primary lesion, could not be accessed. Sequencing and analysis were restricted to the TCR beta chain. Compared with newly diagnosed patients, patients with persistent Graves' disease had lower TCR Shannon entropy and fewer highly expanded clones, which suggests clonal expansion. Persistent disease showed preferential use of TRBV28, TRBJ1-2 and TRBJ2-5, whereas newly diagnosed disease favored TRBV20-1 and TRBJ2-1.

Library method: multiplex PCR. Reads for this sample came from an Illumina HiSeq 4000. CDR3 regions were amplified by Arm-PCR with iRepertoire HTBI primers to construct TCR beta libraries. Before sequencing, the PCR products underwent gel purification. The source study handled its data this way. Gene usage analysis of CDR3 amino acid clonotypes used the approximately 56 TRBV and 14 to 15 TRBJ segments found across samples. COPE and FqMerger were used to merge the filtered high-quality paired reads into contigs. BLAST was used to align contigs to IMGT TRBV, TRBD and TRBJ reference genes, and CDR3 was defined according to IMGT. Any clonotype with a frequency above 0.1% was counted as a highly expanded clone. Repertoire diversity was measured by Shannon entropy, and V-J evenness by the Gini coefficient. Public clonotypes were defined as clonotypes shared by more than one individual. In-frame beta chains were kept once TCRdb had trimmed the public reads at Q25 with fastp and called clones with MiXCR. Every entry covers one CDR3 protein and lists the most common genes and DNA from its rows. These V and J calls rely on TCRdb rather than the paper's analysis. The sample table contains about 400,000 distinct CDR3 sequences; only one count was recorded for under 25% of them. The top ten constitute less than 25% of the sample.

Rearrangement joined TRBV27 to TRBJ1-5; the D gene remains uncertain. The sequencing used peripheral blood mononuclear cells (PBMCs), collected when the disease was refractory, from a patient treated with antithyroid drugs. The receptor was derived from a female donor with Graves disease. The CDR3 region: CASSLSRGEQPQHF. The DNA sequence follows: TGTGCCAGCAGTTTAAGTCGGGGAGAGCAGCCCCAGCATTTT.